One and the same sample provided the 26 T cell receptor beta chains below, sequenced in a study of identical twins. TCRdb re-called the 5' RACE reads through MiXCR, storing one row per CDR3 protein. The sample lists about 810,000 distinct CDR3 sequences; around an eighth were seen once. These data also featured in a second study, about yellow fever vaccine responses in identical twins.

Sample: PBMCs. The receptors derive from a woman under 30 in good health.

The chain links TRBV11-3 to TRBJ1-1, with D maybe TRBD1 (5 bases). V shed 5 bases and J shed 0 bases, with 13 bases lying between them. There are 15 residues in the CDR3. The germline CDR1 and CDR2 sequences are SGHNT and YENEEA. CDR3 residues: CASSPRGTVNTEAFF. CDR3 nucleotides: TGTGCCAGCAGCCCCCGGGGCACCGTGAACACTGAAGCTTTCTTT.

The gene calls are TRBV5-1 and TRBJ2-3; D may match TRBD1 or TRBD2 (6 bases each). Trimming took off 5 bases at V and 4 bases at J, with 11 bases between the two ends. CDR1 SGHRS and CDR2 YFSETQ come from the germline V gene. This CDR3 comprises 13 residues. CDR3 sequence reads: CASRRGVADTQYF. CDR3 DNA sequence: TGCGCCAGCAGAAGGGGGGTTGCAGATACGCAGTATTTT.

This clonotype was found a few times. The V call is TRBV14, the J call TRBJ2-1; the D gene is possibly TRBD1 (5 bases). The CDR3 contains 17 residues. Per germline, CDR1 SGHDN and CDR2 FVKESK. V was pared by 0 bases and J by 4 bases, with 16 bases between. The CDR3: CASSQDLGVTVYNEQFF. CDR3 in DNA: TGTGCCAGCAGCCAAGATTTAGGGGTGACGGTTTACAATGAGCAGTTCTTC.

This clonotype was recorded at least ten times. The CDR3: CASSLAMNTEAFF. CDR3 coding DNA: TGTGCCAGCAGCTTAGCCATGAACACTGAAGCTTTCTTT. The chain employs TRBV7-9 and TRBJ1-1; D is unresolved. The CDR3 covers 13 residues. The germline CDR1 and CDR2 sequences are SEHNR and FQNEAQ (reference sequence). V was pared by 0 bases and J by 0 bases, with 2 bases between. Looking up the rest from reference TRBV7-9 and TRBJ1-1 gives the full variable domain: DTGVSQNPRHKITKRGQNVTFRCDPISEHNRLYWYRQTLGQGPEFLTYFQNEAQLEKSRLLSDRFSAERPKGSFSTLEIQRTEQGDSAMYLCASSLAMNTEAFFGQGTRLTVV.

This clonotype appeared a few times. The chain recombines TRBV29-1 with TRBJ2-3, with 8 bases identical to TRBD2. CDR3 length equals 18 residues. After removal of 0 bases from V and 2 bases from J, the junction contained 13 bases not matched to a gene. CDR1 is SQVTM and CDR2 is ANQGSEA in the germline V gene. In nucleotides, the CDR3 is TGCAGCGTTGAAGATTTTAGTCGACTAGCGTTTGACACAGATACGCAGTATTTT. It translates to CSVEDFSRLAFDTDTQYF.

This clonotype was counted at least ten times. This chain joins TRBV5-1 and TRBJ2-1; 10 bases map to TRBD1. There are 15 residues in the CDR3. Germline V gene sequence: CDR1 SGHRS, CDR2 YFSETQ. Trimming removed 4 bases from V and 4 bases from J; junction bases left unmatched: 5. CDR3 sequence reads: CASSTGTGVYNEQFF. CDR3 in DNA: TGCGCCAGCAGCACCGGGACAGGGGTATACAATGAGCAGTTCTTC.

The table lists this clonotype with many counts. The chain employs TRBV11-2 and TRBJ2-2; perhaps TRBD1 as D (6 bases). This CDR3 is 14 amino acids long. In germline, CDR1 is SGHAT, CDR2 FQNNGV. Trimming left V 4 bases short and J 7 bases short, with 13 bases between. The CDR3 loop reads CASSSSQGIGELFF. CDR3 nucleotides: TGTGCCAGCAGCTCCTCGCAGGGGATCGGGGAGCTGTTTTTT. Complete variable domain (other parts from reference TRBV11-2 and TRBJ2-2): EAGVAQSPRYKIIEKRQSVAFWCNPISGHATLYWYQQILGQGPKLLIQFQNNGVVDDSQLPKDRFSAERLKGVDSTLKIQPAKLEDSAVYLCASSSSQGIGELFFGEGSRLTVL.

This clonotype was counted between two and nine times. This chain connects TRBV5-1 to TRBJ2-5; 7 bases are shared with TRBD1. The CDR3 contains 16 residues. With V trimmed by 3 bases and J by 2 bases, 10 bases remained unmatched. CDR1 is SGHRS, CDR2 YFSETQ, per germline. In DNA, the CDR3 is TGCGCCAGCAGCTCGACAGGGTATGGCCCACAAGAGACCCAGTACTTC. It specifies CASSSTGYGPQETQYF.

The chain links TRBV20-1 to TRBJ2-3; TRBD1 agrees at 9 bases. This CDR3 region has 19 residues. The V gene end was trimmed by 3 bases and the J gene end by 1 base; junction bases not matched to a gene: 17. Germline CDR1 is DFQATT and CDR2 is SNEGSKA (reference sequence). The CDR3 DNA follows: TGCAGTGCTAGGGTATCTTCGGGACAGGGTTGGTCTGGCACAGATACGCAGTATTTT. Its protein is CSARVSSGQGWSGTDTQYF.

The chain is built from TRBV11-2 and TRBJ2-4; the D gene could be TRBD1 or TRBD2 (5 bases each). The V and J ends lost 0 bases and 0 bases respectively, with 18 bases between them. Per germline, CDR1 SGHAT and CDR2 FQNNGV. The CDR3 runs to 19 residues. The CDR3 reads CASSLEASGTTRAKNIQYF. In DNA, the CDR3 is TGTGCCAGCAGCTTAGAGGCGTCAGGGACCACTCGAGCCAAAAACATTCAGTACTTC.

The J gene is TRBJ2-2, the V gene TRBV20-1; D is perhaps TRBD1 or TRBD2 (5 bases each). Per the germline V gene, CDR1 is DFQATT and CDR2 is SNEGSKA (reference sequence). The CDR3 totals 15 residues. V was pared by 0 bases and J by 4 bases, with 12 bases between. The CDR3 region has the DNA TGCAGTGCTAGAGACGTGGGGACCCTCACCGGGGAGCTGTTTTTT. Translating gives CSARDVGTLTGELFF.

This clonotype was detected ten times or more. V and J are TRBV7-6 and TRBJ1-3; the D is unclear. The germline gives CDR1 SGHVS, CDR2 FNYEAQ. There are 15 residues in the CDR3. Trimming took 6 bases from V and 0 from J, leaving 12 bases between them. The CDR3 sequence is CASSSDFSSGNTIYF. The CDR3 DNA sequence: TGTGCCAGCAGTTCGGACTTTTCCTCTGGAAACACCATATATTTT.

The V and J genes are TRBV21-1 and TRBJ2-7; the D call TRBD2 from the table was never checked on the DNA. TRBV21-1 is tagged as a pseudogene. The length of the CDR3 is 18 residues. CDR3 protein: CASSSQRPWEGFPPEQYV. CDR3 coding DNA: TGTGCCAGCAGCAGCCAACGACCATGGGAGGGGTTCCCACCGGAGCAGTACGTC.

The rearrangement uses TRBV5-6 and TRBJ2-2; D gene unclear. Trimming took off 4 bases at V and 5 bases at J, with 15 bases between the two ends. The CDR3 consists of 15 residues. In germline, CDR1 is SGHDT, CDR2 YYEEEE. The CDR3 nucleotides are TGTGCCAGCAGCCCAAGGCTGGATTTTACCGGGGAGCTGTTTTTT. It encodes CASSPRLDFTGELFF.

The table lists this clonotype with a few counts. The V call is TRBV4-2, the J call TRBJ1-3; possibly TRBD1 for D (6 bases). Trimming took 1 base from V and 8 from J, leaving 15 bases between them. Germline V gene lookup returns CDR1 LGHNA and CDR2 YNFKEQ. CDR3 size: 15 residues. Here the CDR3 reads CASSQASQGRDTIYF. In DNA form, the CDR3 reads TGTGCCAGCAGCCAAGCGTCACAGGGTAGAGACACCATATATTTT.

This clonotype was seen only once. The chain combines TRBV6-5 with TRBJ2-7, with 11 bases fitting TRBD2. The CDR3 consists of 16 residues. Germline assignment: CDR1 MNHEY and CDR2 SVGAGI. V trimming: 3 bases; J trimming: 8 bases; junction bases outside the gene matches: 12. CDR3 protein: CASSYGLAGGFVKQYF. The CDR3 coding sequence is TGTGCCAGCAGTTATGGTCTAGCGGGAGGATTTGTAAAGCAGTACTTC.

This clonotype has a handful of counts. For the CDR3, the DNA is TGTGCCACCAGTGGGACCGAGCAGTTCTTC. Translating gives CATSGTEQFF. The chain joins TRBV24-1 to TRBJ2-1; the D is unclear. This CDR3 comprises 10 residues. The V end was cut by 5 bases, the J end by 10 bases, with 5 bases between. Germline CDR1 reads KGHDR; CDR2 reads SFDVKD.

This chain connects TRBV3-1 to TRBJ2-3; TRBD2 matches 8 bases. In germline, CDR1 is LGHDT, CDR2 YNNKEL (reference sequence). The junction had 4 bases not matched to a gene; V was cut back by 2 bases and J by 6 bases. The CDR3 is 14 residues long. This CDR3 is CASSQPGGLDTQYF. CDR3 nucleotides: TGTGCCAGCAGCCAACCGGGGGGGCTTGATACGCAGTATTTT.

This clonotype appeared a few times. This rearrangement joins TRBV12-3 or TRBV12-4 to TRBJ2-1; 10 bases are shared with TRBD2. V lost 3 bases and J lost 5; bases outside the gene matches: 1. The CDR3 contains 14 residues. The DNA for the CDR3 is TGTGCCAGCAGTTTCCTAGCGGGAGACAATGAGCAGTTCTTC. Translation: CASSFLAGDNEQFF.

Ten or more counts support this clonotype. The CDR3 region has the DNA TGTGCCAGCAGCTTAGCTAAACAGGTGAACACTGAAGCTTTCTTT. This encodes CASSLAKQVNTEAFF. The rearrangement joins TRBV7-9 to TRBJ1-1; tentatively, D is TRBD1 (5 bases). Trimming removed 0 bases at V and 0 bases at J, with 8 bases between. Germline-derived CDR1 and CDR2 are SEHNR and FQNEAQ (reference sequence). The CDR3 has 15 amino acids.

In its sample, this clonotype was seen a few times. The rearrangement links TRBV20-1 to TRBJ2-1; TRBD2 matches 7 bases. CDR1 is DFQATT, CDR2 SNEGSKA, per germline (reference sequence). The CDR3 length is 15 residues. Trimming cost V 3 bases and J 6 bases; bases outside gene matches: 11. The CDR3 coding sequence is TGCAGTGCTAGGGACGGGGGGAGTCAAGTCAATGAGCAGTTCTTC. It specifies CSARDGGSQVNEQFF.

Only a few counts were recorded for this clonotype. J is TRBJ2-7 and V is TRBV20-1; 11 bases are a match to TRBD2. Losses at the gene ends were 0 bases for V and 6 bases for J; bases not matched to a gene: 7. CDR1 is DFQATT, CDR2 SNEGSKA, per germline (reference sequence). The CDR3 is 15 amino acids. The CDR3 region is CSARDLTLAGVEQYF. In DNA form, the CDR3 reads TGCAGTGCTAGAGATCTTACACTAGCGGGAGTCGAGCAGTACTTC.

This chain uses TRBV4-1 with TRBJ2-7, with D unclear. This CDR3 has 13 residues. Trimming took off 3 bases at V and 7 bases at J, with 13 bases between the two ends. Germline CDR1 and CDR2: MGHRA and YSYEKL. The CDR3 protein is CASSHDLMREQYF. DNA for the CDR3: TGCGCCAGCAGCCACGACCTTATGAGGGAGCAGTACTTC.

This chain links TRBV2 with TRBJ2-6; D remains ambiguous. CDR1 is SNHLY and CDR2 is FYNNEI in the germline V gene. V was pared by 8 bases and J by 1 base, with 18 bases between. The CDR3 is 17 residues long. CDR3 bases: TGTGCCAGCCGAAGGGCAGGAACCGCTTCTGGGGCCAACGTCCTGACTTTC. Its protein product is CASRRAGTASGANVLTF.

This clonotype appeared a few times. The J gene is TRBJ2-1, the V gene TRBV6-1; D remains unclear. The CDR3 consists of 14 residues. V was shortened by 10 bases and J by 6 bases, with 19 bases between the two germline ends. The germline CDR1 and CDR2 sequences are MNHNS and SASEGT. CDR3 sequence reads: CATTGGQSGNEQFF. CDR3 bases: TGTGCCACCACCGGCGGCCAGTCAGGCAATGAGCAGTTCTTC.

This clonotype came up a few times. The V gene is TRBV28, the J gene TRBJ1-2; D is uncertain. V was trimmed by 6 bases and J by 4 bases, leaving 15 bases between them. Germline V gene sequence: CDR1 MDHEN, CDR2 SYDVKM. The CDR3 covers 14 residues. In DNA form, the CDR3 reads TGTGCCAGCAGACCAAGGTCCGTCAGCTATGGCTACACCTTC. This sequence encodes CASRPRSVSYGYTF.